These T cell receptor beta chains were read from a single sample in a study of a mutant IDH1 vaccine in newly diagnosed glioma. Their specific antigens are unknown. The repertoire was sequenced with immunoSEQ multiplex PCR; TCRdb's copy has only in-frame clones and lacks some. This repertoire shows 30,000 to 45,000 clones, approximately 93% found once; its top ten account for 2% to 3%. The input for sequencing was PBMCs, taken from a glioma patient whose treatment included an IDH1 peptide vaccine. Receptors were obtained from a man aged 50-60 years with glioma. The CDR3 runs from the conserved cysteine through the conserved F or W. The order of the fields is clone size, J gene, D gene, V gene, CDR3 protein, CDR3 DNA. D genes are given only for firm matches. Not all rows give a size; the values are once, few, many and, for expanded clones, a class.

size: .; J: TRBJ2-5; D: TRBD2; V: TRBV7-9; CDR3: CASSEIAGGGQETQYF; DNA: TGTGCCAGCAGCGAGATAGCGGGAGGGGGGCAAGAGACCCAGTACTTC
size: few; J: TRBJ1-1; D: TRBD1; V: TRBV9; CDR3: CASSAGQGREAFF; DNA: TGTGCCAGCAGCGCGGGACAGGGCAGAGAAGCTTTCTTT
size: .; J: TRBJ2-7; D: .; V: TRBV7-3; CDR3: CASSLGLGNEYEQYF; DNA: TGTGCCAGCAGCTTAGGATTGGGGAATGAGTACGAGCAGTACTTC
size: .; J: TRBJ2-1; D: TRBD2; V: TRBV30; CDR3: CAWSTSSGTYNEQFF; DNA: TGTGCCTGGAGCACATCCAGCGGGACCTACAATGAGCAGTTCTTC
size: .; J: TRBJ1-4; D: .; V: TRBV25-1; CDR3: CASSEYRAEKLFF; DNA: TGTGCCAGCAGTGAATACAGGGCTGAAAAACTGTTTTTT
size: once; J: TRBJ2-7; D: .; V: TRBV2; CDR3: CASSEIDNSYEQYF; DNA: TGTGCCAGCAGTGAGATCGACAATTCGTACGAGCAGTACTTC
size: once; J: TRBJ2-7; D: .; V: TRBV2; CDR3: CASSVGSSYEQYF; DNA: TGTGCCAGCAGTGTCGGGAGCTCCTACGAGCAGTACTTC
size: medium-sized; J: TRBJ1-1; D: .; V: TRBV9; CDR3: CASSVGGSNTEAFF; DNA: TGTGCCAGCAGCGTAGGGGGGTCGAACACTGAAGCTTTCTTT
size: .; J: TRBJ1-1; D: TRBD1; V: TRBV6-6; CDR3: CASSYQDGTGSEAFF; DNA: TGTGCCAGCAGTTACCAAGACGGGACAGGCAGTGAAGCTTTCTTT
size: .; J: TRBJ2-5; D: TRBD2; V: TRBV29-1; CDR3: CSVERGGRGGPGQETQYF; DNA: TGCAGCGTTGAACGGGGGGGACGCGGGGGACCAGGGCAAGAGACCCAGTACTTC
size: .; J: TRBJ1-1; D: .; V: TRBV7-6; CDR3: CASSRTTVMNTEAFF; DNA: TGTGCCAGCAGCCGGACGACGGTAATGAACACTGAAGCTTTCTTT
size: .; J: TRBJ2-7; D: .; V: TRBV6-1; CDR3: CASSELRSVVHYEQYF; DNA: TGTGCCAGCAGTGAATTACGGTCCGTCGTCCACTACGAGCAGTACTTC
size: .; J: TRBJ2-1; D: TRBD1; V: TRBV10-1; CDR3: CASSEIRTGGQDNEQFF; DNA: TGCGCCAGCAGTGAGATCCGGACCGGGGGACAGGACAATGAGCAGTTCTTC
size: .; J: TRBJ1-6; D: .; V: TRBV4-3; CDR3: CASSLTVRGSGSPLHF; DNA: TGCGCCAGCAGCCTGACGGTCCGGGGGTCGGGGTCACCCCTCCACTTT
size: .; J: TRBJ2-7; D: .; V: TRBV12-5; CDR3: CASGLPSSYEQYF; DNA: TGTGCTAGTGGCCTGCCCTCCTCCTACGAGCAGTACTTC
size: few; J: TRBJ1-6; D: .; V: TRBV14; CDR3: CASSQGQGYNSPLHF; DNA: TGTGCCAGCAGCCAGGGACAAGGGTATAATTCACCCCTCCACTTT
size: few; J: TRBJ2-3; D: .; V: TRBV6-4; CDR3: CASSDGGATDTQYF; DNA: TGTGCCAGCAGTGACGGGGGGGCCACAGATACGCAGTATTTT
size: .; J: TRBJ1-5; D: .; V: TRBV5-6; CDR3: CASSLAENQPQHF; DNA: TGTGCCAGCAGCTTAGCAGAGAATCAGCCTCAGCATTTT
size: .; J: TRBJ1-5; D: .; V: TRBV15; CDR3: CATSRDIQPQHF; DNA: TGTGCCACCAGCAGAGATATTCAGCCCCAGCATTTT
size: .; J: TRBJ1-2; D: .; V: TRBV18; CDR3: CASQGGSDYGYTF; DNA: TGTGCCAGCCAAGGGGGTTCCGACTATGGCTACACCTTC
size: .; J: TRBJ2-5; D: TRBD1; V: TRBV10-3; CDR3: CAISEGQGMRKETQYF; DNA: TGTGCCATCAGTGAGGGACAGGGAATGCGGAAAGAGACCCAGTACTTC
size: .; J: TRBJ2-2; D: .; V: TRBV19; CDR3: CASSMIRGTTGELFF; DNA: TGTGCCAGTAGTATGATAAGGGGGACCACCGGGGAGCTGTTTTTT
size: .; J: TRBJ2-7; D: .; V: TRBV13; CDR3: CASSPGPSYEQYF; DNA: TGTGCCAGCAGCCCTGGCCCTTCCTACGAGCAGTACTTC
size: .; J: TRBJ2-2; D: .; V: TRBV11-2; CDR3: CASSLERVGELFF; DNA: TGTGCCAGCAGCTTAGAAAGGGTCGGGGAGCTGTTTTTT
size: .; J: TRBJ2-3; D: .; V: TRBV29-1; CDR3: CSVKGGALTDTQYF; DNA: TGCAGCGTTAAGGGGGGGGCCCTCACAGATACGCAGTATTTT
size: .; J: TRBJ1-5; D: .; V: TRBV20-1; CDR3: CSARQGQPQHF; DNA: TGCAGTGCTAGACAGGGACAGCCCCAGCATTTT
size: once; J: TRBJ1-5; D: TRBD1; V: TRBV6-1; CDR3: CASNFDRGNQPQHF; DNA: TGTGCCAGCAATTTCGACAGGGGCAATCAGCCCCAGCATTTT
size: .; J: TRBJ1-3; D: .; V: TRBV28; CDR3: CASTDPGSSGNTIYF; DNA: TGTGCCAGCACCGACCCAGGGAGCTCTGGAAACACCATATATTTT
size: .; J: TRBJ2-3; D: TRBD2; V: TRBV29-1; CDR3: CSVAGGPGRVDTQYF; DNA: TGCAGCGTTGCGGGAGGGCCGGGTAGGGTAGATACGCAGTATTTT
size: .; J: TRBJ2-2; D: .; V: TRBV18; CDR3: CASSKVAENTGELFF; DNA: TGTGCCAGCTCAAAGGTAGCAGAAAACACCGGGGAGCTGTTTTTT
size: once; J: TRBJ1-2; D: .; V: TRBV7-9; CDR3: CASSPNGGNYGYTF; DNA: TGTGCCAGCAGCCCCAATGGGGGAAACTATGGCTACACCTTC
size: few; J: TRBJ2-2; D: TRBD2; V: TRBV10-2; CDR3: CASSESTRLAGGAGELFF; DNA: TGCGCCAGCAGTGAGTCGACTCGGCTAGCGGGAGGGGCCGGGGAGCTGTTTTTT
size: .; J: TRBJ2-3; D: TRBD2; V: TRBV5-1; CDR3: CASSLVGSGISDTQYF; DNA: TGCGCCAGCAGCTTGGTGGGTAGCGGGATCTCAGATACGCAGTATTTT
size: .; J: TRBJ2-7; D: .; V: TRBV7-2; CDR3: CASSLDGQGAYEQYF; DNA: TGTGCCAGCAGCTTAGATGGGCAGGGAGCCTACGAGCAGTACTTC
size: .; J: TRBJ2-2; D: TRBD1; V: TRBV6-5; CDR3: CASRNRGFGELFF; DNA: TGTGCCAGCAGAAACAGGGGTTTCGGGGAGCTGTTTTTT
size: .; J: TRBJ2-2; D: .; V: TRBV4-3; CDR3: CASSQEYQPRDTGELFF; DNA: TGCGCCAGCAGCCAAGAATACCAGCCGAGGGACACCGGGGAGCTGTTTTTT
size: .; J: TRBJ2-1; D: TRBD1; V: TRBV4-2; CDR3: CASSHDNRGPSYNEQFF; DNA: TGTGCCAGCAGCCATGACAACAGGGGGCCCTCCTACAATGAGCAGTTCTTC
size: .; J: TRBJ1-2; D: TRBD1; V: TRBV27; CDR3: CASSLLGQDGYTF; DNA: TGTGCCAGCAGTTTACTGGGACAGGATGGCTACACCTTC
size: .; J: TRBJ2-1; D: TRBD2; V: TRBV2; CDR3: CASRTGTSPNEQFF; DNA: TGTGCCAGCAGGACCGGGACTAGCCCCAATGAGCAGTTCTTC
size: .; J: TRBJ2-7; D: TRBD1; V: TRBV27; CDR3: CASSFGQGYEQYF; DNA: TGTGCCAGCAGTTTTGGACAGGGCTACGAGCAGTACTTC
size: .; J: TRBJ1-3; D: .; V: TRBV28; CDR3: CASSFLGSGNTIYF; DNA: TGTGCCAGCAGTTTTTTAGGGTCCGGAAACACCATATATTTT
size: .; J: TRBJ1-1; D: .; V: TRBV10-3; CDR3: CAIRATGVRTEAFF; DNA: TGTGCCATCAGGGCGACCGGGGTGCGGACTGAAGCTTTCTTT
size: once; J: TRBJ2-5; D: .; V: TRBV7-2; CDR3: CASSLVGGEQETQYF; DNA: TGTGCCAGCAGCTTAGTAGGTGGGGAACAAGAGACCCAGTACTTC
size: .; J: TRBJ2-7; D: .; V: TRBV11-2; CDR3: CASSRGGPYEQYF; DNA: TGTGCCAGCAGCCGTGGGGGACCCTACGAGCAGTACTTC
size: .; J: TRBJ1-5; D: .; V: TRBV28; CDR3: CASSAPYSNQPQHF; DNA: TGTGCCAGCAGTGCCCCTTATAGCAATCAGCCCCAGCATTTT
size: .; J: TRBJ2-3; D: .; V: TRBV2; CDR3: CASSMGRRRTDTQYF; DNA: TGTGCCAGCAGCATGGGGCGCCGGAGGACAGATACGCAGTATTTT
size: .; J: TRBJ1-2; D: .; V: TRBV2; CDR3: CASSPGAYGYTF; DNA: TGTGCCAGCAGTCCAGGGGCCTATGGCTACACCTTC
size: once; J: TRBJ2-7; D: .; V: TRBV6-5; CDR3: CASSPTTGFYEQYF; DNA: TGTGCCAGCAGTCCCACGACAGGCTTTTACGAGCAGTACTTC
size: .; J: TRBJ2-7; D: .; V: TRBV29-1; CDR3: CSVEGGPFFYEQYF; DNA: TGCAGCGTTGAAGGCGGGCCGTTCTTCTACGAGCAGTACTTC
size: .; J: TRBJ2-7; D: .; V: TRBV29-1; CDR3: CSVDSGYSYEQYF; DNA: TGCAGCGTTGACTCCGGGTACTCCTACGAGCAGTACTTC
size: few; J: TRBJ1-1; D: TRBD1; V: TRBV18; CDR3: CASSPRTGVSEAFF; DNA: TGTGCCAGCTCACCGCGGACAGGGGTCAGCGAAGCTTTCTTT
size: .; J: TRBJ1-5; D: TRBD1; V: TRBV6-4; CDR3: CANTDREAPQPQHF; DNA: TGTGCCAACACAGACAGGGAGGCACCTCAGCCCCAGCATTTT
size: .; J: TRBJ2-3; D: .; V: TRBV11-2; CDR3: CASSPRVEGSTDTQYF; DNA: TGTGCCAGCAGCCCAAGGGTGGAGGGGAGCACAGATACGCAGTATTTT
size: once; J: TRBJ1-2; D: .; V: TRBV5-4; CDR3: CASSGAGANYGYTF; DNA: TGTGCCAGCAGCGGAGCGGGAGCCAACTATGGCTACACCTTC
size: .; J: TRBJ2-2; D: TRBD1; V: TRBV7-2; CDR3: CASSFLQGAINTGELFF; DNA: TGTGCCAGCAGCTTCTTACAGGGGGCTATTAACACCGGGGAGCTGTTTTTT
size: once; J: TRBJ1-5; D: .; V: TRBV19; CDR3: CASNIGRGGQPQHF; DNA: TGTGCCAGTAATATAGGACGGGGCGGGCAGCCCCAGCATTTT
size: .; J: TRBJ2-1; D: TRBD2; V: TRBV9; CDR3: CASSVAGVGTSANNEQFF; DNA: TGTGCCAGCAGCGTAGCGGGAGTGGGGACTAGCGCCAACAATGAGCAGTTCTTC
size: .; J: TRBJ2-7; D: .; V: TRBV7-8; CDR3: CASRPAGGEGSSYEQYF; DNA: TGTGCCAGCAGACCGGCCGGGGGCGAGGGGAGCTCCTACGAGCAGTACTTC
size: .; J: TRBJ1-2; D: .; V: TRBV27; CDR3: CASSPGGVNGYTF; DNA: TGTGCCAGCAGCCCGGGAGGGGTTAATGGCTACACCTTC